This note documents a single T cell receptor (beta chain) sequence. Its target is unknown. This specimen comes from a study of blood T cells in healthy people across ages. The authors ran a second PCR of 7 to 11 cycles using a sample-barcoded 5' primer and a J-beta primer mix. From the 5' RACE reads, TCRdb called clonotypes with MiXCR, one entry per CDR3 protein. The sample records 600,000 or so distinct CDR3 sequences, around 48% being singletons. Trimming stripped 2 bases from V and 1 base from J, with 8 bases between. The CDR3 contains 14 residues. Germline CDR1 is SGHAT and CDR2 is FQNNGV. Study results and caveats: Per million T cells, TCR beta diversity dropped roughly linearly as age increased.

The gene calls are TRBV11-2 and TRBJ2-5; weak D call: TRBD1 (6 bases). This receptor was identified in a man of 80 years or more in good health. Input material: blood. CDR3 protein: CASSLTDSQETQYF. The DNA of the CDR3 is TGTGCCAGCAGCTTAACGGACAGCCAAGAGACCCAGTACTTC.